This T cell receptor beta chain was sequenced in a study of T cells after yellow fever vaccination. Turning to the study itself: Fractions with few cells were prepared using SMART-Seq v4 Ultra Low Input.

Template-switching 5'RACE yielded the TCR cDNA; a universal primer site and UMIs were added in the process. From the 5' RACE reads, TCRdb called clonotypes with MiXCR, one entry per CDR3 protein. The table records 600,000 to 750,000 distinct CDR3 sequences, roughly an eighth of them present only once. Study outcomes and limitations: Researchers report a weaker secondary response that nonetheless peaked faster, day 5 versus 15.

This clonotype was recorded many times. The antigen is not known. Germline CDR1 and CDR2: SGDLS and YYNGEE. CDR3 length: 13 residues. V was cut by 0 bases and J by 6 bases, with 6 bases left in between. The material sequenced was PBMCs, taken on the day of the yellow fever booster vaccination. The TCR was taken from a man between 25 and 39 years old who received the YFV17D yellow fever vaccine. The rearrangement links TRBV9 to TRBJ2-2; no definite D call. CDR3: CASSVGGSGELFF. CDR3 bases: TGTGCCAGCAGCGTAGGGGGATCCGGGGAGCTGTTTTTT.